This T cell receptor (beta chain) was found in a study of cytomegalovirus exposure and HLA in healthy donors. Whole-study findings and limits: In vitro data verified a few CMV-associated chains as specific for CMV antigens. There were some public TCRs occurring in many donors, but most TCR sequences were rare. First-cohort TCR clusters were later found to tend to co-occur in the 120 validation repertoires.

Deletions cut 1 base from V and 4 bases from J, with 14 bases between. Germline CDR1 is MGHDK and CDR2 is SYGVNS. This CDR3 contains 16 residues. The assay was immunoSEQ multiplex PCR, and TCRdb's table has in-frame clones only and misses some. The sample includes about 92,000 clones, 80% to 95% of them seen just once. As regards this clone: Its antigen remains unknown.

The approximately 130-subject validation cohort, separate from the roughly 700-subject first cohort, included the donors. This receptor was taken from a woman aged 25 to 45 in good health and CMV-seropositive. Sequenced material: PBMCs. The chain joins TRBV25-1 to TRBJ2-1, with TRBD2 as a possible D gene (6 bases). The chain's CDR3 is CASSELSRRGYNEQFF. The CDR3 DNA reads TGTGCCAGCAGTGAATTAAGCAGGAGGGGTTACAATGAGCAGTTCTTC.